In its sample, the clone carrying this T cell receptor beta chain was seen a few times. The V gene's germline CDR1 is LNHDA and CDR2 SQIVND (reference sequence). The CDR3 spans 13 residues. The V gene end was trimmed by 4 bases and the J gene end by 7 bases; junction bases not matched to a gene: 6. This sample stems from a study of T-cell memory formation after mild COVID-19. TCRdb re-called the 5' RACE reads through MiXCR, storing one row per CDR3 protein. Among under 600,000 distinct CDR3 sequences listed, less than 25% were seen once. This receptor was obtained from an adult woman who had mild COVID-19 (a few samples of this study predate the infection). Cell type and time point are not known. This sequence joins TRBV19 and TRBJ2-5; TRBD1 matches at 7 bases. Material: PBMCs or a T cell subset sorted from them (not recorded which). CDR3: CASSTLTGTTQYF. The DNA for the CDR3 is TGTGCCAGTAGTACCCTGACAGGGACGACCCAGTACTTC.